This record covers a single TCR beta chain. No antigen is known for it. Donors comprised healthy HIV-negative adults lacking recent acute infections or vaccinations. Unsorted PBMC replicate PCRs used 250 to 300 ng DNA, tens of thousands of T cell genomes. Sequenced by immunoSEQ multiplex PCR; TCRdb stores in-frame clones only, minus some. The sample lists roughly 500,000 clones, almost 80% occurring once. The CDR3 totals 19 residues. The V and J ends lost 1 base and 2 bases, in that order; junction bases with no gene match: 10. CDR1 is SGDLS and CDR2 is YYNGEE in the germline V gene. The data derive from a study of shared clonotypes between healthy human individuals. Study results and caveats: Clonotype sharing across donors was expected to vary with sequencing depth.

The TCR sequence derives from a woman in her thirties or forties in good health. Some clones in this sample may be carry-over from other donors' samples. Input material: PBMCs. The chain links TRBV9 to TRBJ2-2, with 11 bases matching TRBD1. CDR3 DNA sequence: TGTGCCAGCAGCGTATGGGAGGGACAGGGGGTAGTCAACACCGGGGAGCTGTTTTTT. Translated, it gives CASSVWEGQGVVNTGELFF. The entire variable domain, with the rest obtained from reference TRBV9 and TRBJ2-2, is as follows: DSGVTQTPKHLITATGQRVTLRCSPRSGDLSVYWYQQSLDQGLQFLIQYYNGEERAKGNILERFSAQQFPDLHSELNLSSLELGDSALYFCASSVWEGQGVVNTGELFFGEGSRLTVL.